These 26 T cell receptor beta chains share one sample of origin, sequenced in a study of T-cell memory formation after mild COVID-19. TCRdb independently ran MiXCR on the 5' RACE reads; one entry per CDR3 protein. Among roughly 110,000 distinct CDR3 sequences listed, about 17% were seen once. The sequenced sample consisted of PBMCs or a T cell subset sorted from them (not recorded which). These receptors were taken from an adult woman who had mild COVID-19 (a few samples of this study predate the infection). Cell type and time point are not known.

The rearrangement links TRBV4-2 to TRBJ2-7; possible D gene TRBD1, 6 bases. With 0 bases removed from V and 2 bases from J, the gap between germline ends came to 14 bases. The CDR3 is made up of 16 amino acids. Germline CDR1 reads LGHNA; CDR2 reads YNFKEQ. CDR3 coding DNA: TGTGCCAGCAGCCAAGAGTTAGGGGACAAAACCTACGAGCAGTACTTC. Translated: CASSQELGDKTYEQYF.

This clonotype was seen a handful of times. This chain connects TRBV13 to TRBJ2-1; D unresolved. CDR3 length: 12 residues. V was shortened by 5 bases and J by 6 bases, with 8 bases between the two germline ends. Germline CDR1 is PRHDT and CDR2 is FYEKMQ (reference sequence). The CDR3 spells CASSPKINEQFF. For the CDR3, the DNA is TGTGCCAGCAGCCCAAAAATCAATGAGCAGTTCTTC.

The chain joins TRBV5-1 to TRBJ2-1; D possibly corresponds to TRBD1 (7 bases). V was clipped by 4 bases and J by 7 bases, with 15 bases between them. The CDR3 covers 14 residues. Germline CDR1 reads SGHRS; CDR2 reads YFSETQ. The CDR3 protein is CASSLSGGLNEQFF. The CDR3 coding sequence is TGCGCCAGCAGCCTCTCAGGGGGGCTGAATGAGCAGTTCTTC. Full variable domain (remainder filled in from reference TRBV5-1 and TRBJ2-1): KAGVTQTPRYLIKTRGQQVTLSCSPISGHRSVSWYQQTPGQGLQFLFEYFSETQRNKGNFPGRFSGRQFSNSRSEMNVSTLELGDSALYLCASSLSGGLNEQFFGPGTRLTVL.

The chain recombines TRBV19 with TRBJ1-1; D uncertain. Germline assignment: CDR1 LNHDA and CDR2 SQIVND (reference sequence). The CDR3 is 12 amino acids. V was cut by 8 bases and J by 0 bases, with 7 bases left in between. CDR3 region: CASDDLNTEAFF. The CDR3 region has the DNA TGTGCCAGTGACGACCTGAACACTGAAGCTTTCTTT. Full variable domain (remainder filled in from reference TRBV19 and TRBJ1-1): DGGITQSPKYLFRKEGQNVTLSCEQNLNHDAMYWYRQDPGQGLRLIYYSQIVNDFQKGDIAEGYSVSREKKESFPLTVTSAQKNPTAFYLCASDDLNTEAFFGQGTRLTVV.

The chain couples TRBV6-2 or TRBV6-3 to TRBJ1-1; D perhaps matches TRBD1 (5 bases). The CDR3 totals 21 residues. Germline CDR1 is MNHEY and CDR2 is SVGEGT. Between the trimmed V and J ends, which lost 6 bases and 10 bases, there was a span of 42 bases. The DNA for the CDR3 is TGTGCCAGCAGACCTATGCCCGACCGAGACACCGGCAGGGAGAAGTCCTTGATAGCTTTCTTT. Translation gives CASRPMPDRDTGREKSLIAFF.

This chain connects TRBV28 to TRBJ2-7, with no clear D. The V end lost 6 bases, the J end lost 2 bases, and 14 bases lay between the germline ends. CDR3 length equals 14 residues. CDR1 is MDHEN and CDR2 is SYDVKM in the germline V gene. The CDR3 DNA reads TGTGCCAGCAGACCGGCACGGCAGCCCTACGAGCAGTACTTC. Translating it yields CASRPARQPYEQYF.

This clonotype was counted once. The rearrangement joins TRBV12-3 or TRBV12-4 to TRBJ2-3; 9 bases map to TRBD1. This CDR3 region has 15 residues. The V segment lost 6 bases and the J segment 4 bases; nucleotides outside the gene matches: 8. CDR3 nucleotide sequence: TGTGCCAGCAGCAGCCCCGGGACAGGGTCAGATACGCAGTATTTT. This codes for CASSSPGTGSDTQYF.

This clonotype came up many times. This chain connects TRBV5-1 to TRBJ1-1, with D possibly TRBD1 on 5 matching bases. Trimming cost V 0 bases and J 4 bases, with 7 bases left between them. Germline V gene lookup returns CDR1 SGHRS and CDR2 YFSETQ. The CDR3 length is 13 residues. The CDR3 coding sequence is TGCGCCAGCAGCTTGGAGGGGTCCACTGAAGCTTTCTTT. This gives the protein CASSLEGSTEAFF. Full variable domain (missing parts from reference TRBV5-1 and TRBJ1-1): KAGVTQTPRYLIKTRGQQVTLSCSPISGHRSVSWYQQTPGQGLQFLFEYFSETQRNKGNFPGRFSGRQFSNSRSEMNVSTLELGDSALYLCASSLEGSTEAFFGQGTRLTVV.

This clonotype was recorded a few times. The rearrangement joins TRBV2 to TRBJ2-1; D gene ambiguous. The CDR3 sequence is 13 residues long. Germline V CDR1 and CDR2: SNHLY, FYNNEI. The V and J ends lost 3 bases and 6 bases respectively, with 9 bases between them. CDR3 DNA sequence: TGTGCCAGCAGTGATTTAGCTCCCAATGAGCAGTTCTTC. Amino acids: CASSDLAPNEQFF.

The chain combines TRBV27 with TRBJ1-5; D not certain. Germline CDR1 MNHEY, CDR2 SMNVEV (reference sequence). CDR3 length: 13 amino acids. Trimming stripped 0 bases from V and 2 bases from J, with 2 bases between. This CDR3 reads CASSLSRNQPQHF. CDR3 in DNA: TGTGCCAGCAGTTTATCCCGCAATCAGCCCCAGCATTTT.

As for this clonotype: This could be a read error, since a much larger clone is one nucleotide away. The CDR3 loop is CDSRSSTGYGDEQFF. The CDR3 nucleotides read TGTGACAGCAGGTCCTCGACAGGGTATGGGGATGAGCAGTTCTTC. This chain links TRBV14 with TRBJ2-1; 7 bases line up with TRBD1. The germline V gene has CDR1 SGHDN and CDR2 FVKESK. The CDR3 loop spans 15 amino acids.

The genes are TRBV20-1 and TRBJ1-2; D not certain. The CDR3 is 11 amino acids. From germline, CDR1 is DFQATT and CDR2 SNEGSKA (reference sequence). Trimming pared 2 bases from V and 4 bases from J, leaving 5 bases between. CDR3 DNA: TGCAGTGCTAGACCAGCCTATGGCTACACCTTC. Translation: CSARPAYGYTF.

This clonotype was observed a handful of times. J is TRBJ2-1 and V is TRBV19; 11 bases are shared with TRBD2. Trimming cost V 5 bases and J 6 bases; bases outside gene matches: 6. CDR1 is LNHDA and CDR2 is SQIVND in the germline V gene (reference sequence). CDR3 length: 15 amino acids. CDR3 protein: CASSDLAGGLNEQFF. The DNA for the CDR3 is TGTGCCAGTAGTGATCTAGCGGGAGGACTCAATGAGCAGTTCTTC.

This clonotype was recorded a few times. CDR3 sequence (DNA): TGTGCCAGCAGCGCGGACGGTACCACCTACGAGCAGTACTTC. It translates to CASSADGTTYEQYF. This chain connects TRBV5-6 to TRBJ2-7; D call uncertain. V was clipped by 4 bases and J by 2 bases, with 13 bases between them. The CDR3 loop spans 14 amino acids. Looked up from germline, CDR1 is SGHDT and CDR2 is YYEEEE.

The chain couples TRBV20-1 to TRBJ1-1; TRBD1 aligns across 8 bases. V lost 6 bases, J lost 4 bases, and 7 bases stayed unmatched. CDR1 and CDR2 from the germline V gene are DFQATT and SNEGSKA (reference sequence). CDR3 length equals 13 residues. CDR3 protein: CSARTGSGTEAFF. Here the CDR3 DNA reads TGCAGTGCAAGGACAGGGAGCGGCACTGAAGCTTTCTTT.

CDR3 region: CAIKGAKSPMNTEAFF. CDR3 in DNA: TGTGCCATCAAAGGGGCAAAGAGCCCTATGAACACTGAAGCTTTCTTT. The chain couples TRBV10-3 to TRBJ1-1, with D tentatively TRBD1 (5 bases). Germline V gene lookup returns CDR1 ENHRY and CDR2 SYGVKD. This CDR3 has 16 amino acids. Trimming left V 7 bases short and J 0 bases short, with 18 bases between.

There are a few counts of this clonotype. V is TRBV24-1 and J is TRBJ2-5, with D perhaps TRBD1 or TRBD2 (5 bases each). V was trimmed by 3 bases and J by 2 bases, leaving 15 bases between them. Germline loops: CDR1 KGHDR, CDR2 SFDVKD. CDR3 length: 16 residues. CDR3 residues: CATSDGTRGQQETQYF. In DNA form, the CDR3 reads TGTGCCACCAGTGATGGAACACGGGGCCAACAAGAGACCCAGTACTTC.

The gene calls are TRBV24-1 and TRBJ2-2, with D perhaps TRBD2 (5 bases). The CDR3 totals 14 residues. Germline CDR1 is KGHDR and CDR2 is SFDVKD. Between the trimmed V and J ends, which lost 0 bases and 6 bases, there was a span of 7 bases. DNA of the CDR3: TGTGCCACCAGTGATTTGGTGGAGGCCGGGGAGCTGTTTTTT. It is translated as CATSDLVEAGELFF.

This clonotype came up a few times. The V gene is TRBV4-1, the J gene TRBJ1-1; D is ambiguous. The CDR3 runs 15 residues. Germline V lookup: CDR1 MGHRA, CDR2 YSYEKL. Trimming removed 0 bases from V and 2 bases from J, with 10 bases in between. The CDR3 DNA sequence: TGCGCCAGCAGCCAAGAGGCTGGGGTAAACACTGAAGCTTTCTTT. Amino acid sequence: CASSQEAGVNTEAFF.

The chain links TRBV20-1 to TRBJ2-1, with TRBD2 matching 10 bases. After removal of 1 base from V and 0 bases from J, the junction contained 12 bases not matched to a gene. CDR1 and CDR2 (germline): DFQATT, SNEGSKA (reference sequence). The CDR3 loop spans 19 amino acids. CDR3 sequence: CSARVGPGLATSSYNEQFF. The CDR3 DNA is TGCAGTGCTAGAGTGGGACCGGGACTAGCGACGAGCTCCTACAATGAGCAGTTCTTC.

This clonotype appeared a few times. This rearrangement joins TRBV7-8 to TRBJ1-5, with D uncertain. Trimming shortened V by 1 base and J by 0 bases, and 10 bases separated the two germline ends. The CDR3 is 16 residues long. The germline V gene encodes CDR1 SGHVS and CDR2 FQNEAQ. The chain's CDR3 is CASSLVAALSNQPQHF. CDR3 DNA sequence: TGTGCCAGCAGCTTAGTGGCAGCCCTTAGCAATCAGCCCCAGCATTTT.

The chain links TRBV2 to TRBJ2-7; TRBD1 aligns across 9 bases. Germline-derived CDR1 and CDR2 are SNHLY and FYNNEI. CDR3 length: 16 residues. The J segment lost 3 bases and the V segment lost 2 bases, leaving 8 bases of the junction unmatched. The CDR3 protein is CASSETPGQGIYEQYF. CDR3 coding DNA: TGTGCCAGCAGTGAAACACCGGGACAGGGCATCTACGAGCAGTACTTC. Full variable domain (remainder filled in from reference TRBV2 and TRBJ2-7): EPEVTQTPSHQVTQMGQEVILRCVPISNHLYFYWYRQILGQKVEFLVSFYNNEISEKSEIFDDQFSVERPDGSNFTLKIRSTKLEDSAMYFCASSETPGQGIYEQYFGPGTRLTVT.

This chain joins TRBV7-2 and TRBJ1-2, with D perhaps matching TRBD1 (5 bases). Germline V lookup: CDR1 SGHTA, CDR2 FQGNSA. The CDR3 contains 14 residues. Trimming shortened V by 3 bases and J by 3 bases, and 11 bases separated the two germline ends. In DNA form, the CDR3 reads TGTGCCAGCAGCTTTACGGGACCAGACTATGGCTACACCTTC. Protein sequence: CASSFTGPDYGYTF.

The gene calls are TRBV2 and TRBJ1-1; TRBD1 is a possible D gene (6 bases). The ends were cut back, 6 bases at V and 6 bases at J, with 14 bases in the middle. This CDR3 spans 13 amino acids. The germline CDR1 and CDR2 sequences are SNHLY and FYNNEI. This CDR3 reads CASSRASGAEAFF. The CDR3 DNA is TGTGCCAGCAGCAGAGCATCAGGGGCTGAAGCTTTCTTT.

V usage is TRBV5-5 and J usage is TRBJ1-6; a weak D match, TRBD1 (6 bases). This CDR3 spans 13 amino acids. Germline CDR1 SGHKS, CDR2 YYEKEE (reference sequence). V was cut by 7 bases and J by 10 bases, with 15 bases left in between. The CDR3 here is CASSRTVSSPLHF. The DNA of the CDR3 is TGTGCCAGCTCCCGGACAGTATCGTCACCCCTCCACTTT.

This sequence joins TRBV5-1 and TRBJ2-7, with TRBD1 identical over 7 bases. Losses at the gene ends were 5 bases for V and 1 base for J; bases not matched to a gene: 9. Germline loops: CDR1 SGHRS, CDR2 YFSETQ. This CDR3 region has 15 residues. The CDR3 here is CASSTDPGQSYEQYF. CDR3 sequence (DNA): TGCGCCAGCAGTACCGATCCGGGACAGTCCTACGAGCAGTACTTC.